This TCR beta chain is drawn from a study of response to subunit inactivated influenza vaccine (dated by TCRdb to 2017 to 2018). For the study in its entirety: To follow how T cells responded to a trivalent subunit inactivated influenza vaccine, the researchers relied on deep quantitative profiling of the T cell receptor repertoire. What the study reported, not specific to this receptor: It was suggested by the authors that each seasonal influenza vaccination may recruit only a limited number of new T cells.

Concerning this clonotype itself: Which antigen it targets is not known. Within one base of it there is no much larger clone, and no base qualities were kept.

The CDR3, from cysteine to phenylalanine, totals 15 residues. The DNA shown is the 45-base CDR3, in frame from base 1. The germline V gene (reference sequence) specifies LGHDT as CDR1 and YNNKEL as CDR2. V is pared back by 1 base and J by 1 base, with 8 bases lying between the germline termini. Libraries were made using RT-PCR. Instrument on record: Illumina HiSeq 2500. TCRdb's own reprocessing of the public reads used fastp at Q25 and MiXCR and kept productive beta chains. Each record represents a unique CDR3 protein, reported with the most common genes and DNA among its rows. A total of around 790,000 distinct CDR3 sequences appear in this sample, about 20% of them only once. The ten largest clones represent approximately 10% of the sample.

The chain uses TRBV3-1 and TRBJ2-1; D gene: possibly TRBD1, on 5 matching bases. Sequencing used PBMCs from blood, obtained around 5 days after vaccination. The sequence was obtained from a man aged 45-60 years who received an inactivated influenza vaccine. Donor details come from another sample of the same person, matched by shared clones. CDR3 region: CASSQVTGSYNEQFF. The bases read TGTGCCAGCAGCCAAGTTACAGGTTCCTACAATGAGCAGTTCTTC.